The rows below give T cell receptor beta chains drawn from one sample of a study of blood T cell repertoires in COVID-19. Assay used: immunoSEQ multiplex PCR; TCRdb lists only in-frame clones, some missing. The sample lists 250,000 to 350,000 clones, over 75% occurring once. The sequenced material came from PBMCs or T cells enriched from blood (not recorded which). The receptor set was obtained from a woman in her twenties or thirties who had recovered from COVID-19. The CDR3 runs from the conserved cysteine through the conserved F or W. The size field is filled for only some rows; it gives once, few, many or a size class.

clone size: -
CDR3 length: 11
V gene: TRBV19
CDR3 protein: CASSTEGGYTF

clone size: -
CDR3 length: 11
V gene: TRBV5-8
CDR3 protein: CASSLAEKLFF

clone size: once
CDR3 length: 11
V gene: TRBV2
CDR3 protein: CAGSQGEEQYF

clone size: -
CDR3 length: 17
V gene: TRBV28
CDR3 protein: CASKKTGSTQANYGYTF

clone size: once
CDR3 length: 14
V gene: TRBV28
CDR3 protein: CASSYLGVAPEAFF

clone size: once
CDR3 length: 14
V gene: TRBV4-2
CDR3 protein: CASSQGVGPNEQFF

clone size: -
CDR3 length: 15
V gene: TRBV2
CDR3 protein: CASSNRGTPNNEQFF

clone size: -
CDR3 length: 14
V gene: TRBV3-1/TRBV3-2
CDR3 protein: CASSRGGGADTQYF

clone size: -
CDR3 length: 13
V gene: TRBV7-2
CDR3 protein: CASSADSNTEAFF

clone size: -
CDR3 length: 16
V gene: TRBV5-6
CDR3 protein: CASRPAEQGAYYGYTF

clone size: -
CDR3 length: 15
V gene: TRBV14
CDR3 protein: CASSQGQTDNEKLFF

clone size: -
CDR3 length: 15
V gene: TRBV19
CDR3 protein: CASSSSLGGYNEQFF

clone size: -
CDR3 length: 15
V gene: TRBV3-1/TRBV3-2
CDR3 protein: CASSHRRGEATEAFF

clone size: -
CDR3 length: 15
V gene: TRBV28
CDR3 protein: CASTHRSSGANVLTF

clone size: few
CDR3 length: 13
V gene: TRBV5-1
CDR3 protein: CASSLGQGEKLFF

clone size: -
CDR3 length: 17
V gene: TRBV25-1
CDR3 protein: CASSDHIGTASNEKLFF

clone size: -
CDR3 length: 16
V gene: TRBV7-3
CDR3 protein: CASSLTRATLSYEQYF

clone size: -
CDR3 length: 15
V gene: TRBV28
CDR3 protein: CASSTGTGIYNEQFF

clone size: -
CDR3 length: 16
V gene: TRBV6-2/TRBV6-3
CDR3 protein: CASSTKDILKHQPQHF

clone size: -
CDR3 length: 14
V gene: TRBV9
CDR3 protein: CASSVGGGANTQYF

clone size: -
CDR3 length: 12
V gene: TRBV29-1
CDR3 protein: CSVEDGGFGYTF

clone size: once
CDR3 length: 14
V gene: TRBV2
CDR3 protein: CASSSAGTAYGYTF

clone size: few
CDR3 length: 16
V gene: TRBV11-2
CDR3 protein: CASSSSWLAGQETQYF

clone size: -
CDR3 length: 14
V gene: TRBV11-2
CDR3 protein: CASSPIAGSTEAFF

clone size: -
CDR3 length: 15
V gene: TRBV28
CDR3 protein: CASSAGQGGRPEAFF

clone size: -
CDR3 length: 14
V gene: TRBV5-1
CDR3 protein: CASSPGTGGYEQYF

clone size: -
CDR3 length: 15
V gene: TRBV15
CDR3 protein: CATSKYQTGNQPQHF

clone size: -
CDR3 length: 17
V gene: TRBV28
CDR3 protein: CASSHHSGAGMHNEQFF

clone size: -
CDR3 length: 14
V gene: TRBV5-1
CDR3 protein: CASSLGQGGTEAFF

clone size: few
CDR3 length: 13
V gene: TRBV15
CDR3 protein: CATSLRLNGELFF

clone size: -
CDR3 length: 13
V gene: TRBV25-1
CDR3 protein: CASSPGGWGEQYF

clone size: -
CDR3 length: 17
V gene: TRBV3-1/TRBV3-2
CDR3 protein: CASSQVPGRREGGELFF

clone size: -
CDR3 length: 14
V gene: TRBV3-1/TRBV3-2
CDR3 protein: CASSQRDREGKLFF

clone size: -
CDR3 length: 13
V gene: TRBV7-2
CDR3 protein: CASSSGRGYGYTF

clone size: -
CDR3 length: 14
V gene: TRBV5-8
CDR3 protein: CASSLRSSGNTIYF

clone size: -
CDR3 length: 14
V gene: TRBV10-3
CDR3 protein: CATSPGQGVETQYF

clone size: once
CDR3 length: 16
V gene: TRBV5-4
CDR3 protein: CASSLPRDRGSNEQFF

clone size: -
CDR3 length: 13
V gene: TRBV18
CDR3 protein: CASSPLAGDGYTF